Shown below are 5 T cell receptor beta chains from a single sample sequenced in a study of identical twins listed by TCRdb under 2016. The library was produced with 5' RACE. Sequencing took place on an Illumina HiSeq 2000. The public reads were quality trimmed at Q25 with fastp and then assembled into clones with MiXCR by TCRdb, keeping productive beta chains. All rows with the same CDR3 protein become a single entry with the most common DNA and genes. The sample profile shows approximately 220,000 distinct CDR3 sequences; 7.5% of them were found once. The top ten clones comprise 1.9% of the sample. The data were also submitted as part of a second study, on yellow fever vaccine responses in identical twins.

The sample consisted of memory (CD45RO+) T cells sorted from blood. The cell subset or site label here, explained by the study, means: CD45RO+ enriched T cells. The receptors originated from a woman aged 18-35 years in good health.

This clonotype was recorded at least ten times. V and J are TRBV20-1 and TRBJ2-7; maybe TRBD2 (5 bases). Trimming shortened V by 0 bases and J by 0 bases, and 18 bases separated the two germline ends. This CDR3 is 17 amino acids long. Germline V gene data show CDR1 as DFQATT and CDR2 as SNEGSKA (reference sequence). The CDR3: CSARDWSPSSSSYEQYF. CDR3 nucleotide sequence: TGCAGTGCTAGAGATTGGTCCCCTAGCTCTTCCTCCTACGAGCAGTACTTC.

This clonotype occurred a few times. The gene calls are TRBV18 and TRBJ2-1, with 12 bases that match TRBD1. Germline V gives CDR1 KGHSH, CDR2 LQKENI. Losses at the gene ends were 4 bases for V and 7 bases for J; bases not matched to a gene: 8. The CDR3 runs to 16 residues. CDR3 bases: TGTGCCAGCTCACGAAATAAGGGACAGGGGGCGAATGAGCAGTTCTTC. Protein product: CASSRNKGQGANEQFF. Supplemented by reference TRBV18 and TRBJ2-1, the full variable domain reads NAGVMQNPRHLVRRRGQEARLRCSPMKGHSHVYWYRQLPEEGLKFMVYLQKENIIDESGMPKERFSAEFPKEGPSILRIQQVVRGDSAAYFCASSRNKGQGANEQFFGPGTRLTVL.

This clonotype was detected many times. The chain carries TRBV29-1 and TRBJ2-3; a possible D gene is TRBD1 (6 bases). V shed 7 bases and J shed 4 bases, with 15 bases lying between them. Germline-derived CDR1 and CDR2 are SQVTM and ANQGSEA. The CDR3 runs 13 residues. This CDR3 is CSESTGSADTQYF. CDR3 DNA: TGCAGCGAGTCTACAGGGTCGGCAGATACGCAGTATTTT.

This chain joins TRBV6-1 and TRBJ1-1, with 7 bases aligning to TRBD1. The CDR3 totals 13 residues. Per germline, CDR1 MNHNS and CDR2 SASEGT. The V gene end was trimmed by 8 bases and the J gene end by 1 base; junction bases not matched to a gene: 4. In DNA, the CDR3 is TGTGCCAGCCGACAGGGCGCGAACACTGAAGCTTTCTTT. This translates into CASRQGANTEAFF.

This clonotype was seen only a few times. This CDR3 is CASSIGRVGRYNEQFF. The DNA of the CDR3 is TGTGCCAGTAGTATAGGCAGGGTTGGACGCTACAATGAGCAGTTCTTC. The J gene is TRBJ2-1, the V gene TRBV19, with D possibly matching TRBD1 (5 bases). V dropped 1 base and J dropped 3 bases, with 13 bases sitting between them. Germline CDR1 is LNHDA and CDR2 is SQIVND (reference sequence). The CDR3 extends over 16 amino acids.